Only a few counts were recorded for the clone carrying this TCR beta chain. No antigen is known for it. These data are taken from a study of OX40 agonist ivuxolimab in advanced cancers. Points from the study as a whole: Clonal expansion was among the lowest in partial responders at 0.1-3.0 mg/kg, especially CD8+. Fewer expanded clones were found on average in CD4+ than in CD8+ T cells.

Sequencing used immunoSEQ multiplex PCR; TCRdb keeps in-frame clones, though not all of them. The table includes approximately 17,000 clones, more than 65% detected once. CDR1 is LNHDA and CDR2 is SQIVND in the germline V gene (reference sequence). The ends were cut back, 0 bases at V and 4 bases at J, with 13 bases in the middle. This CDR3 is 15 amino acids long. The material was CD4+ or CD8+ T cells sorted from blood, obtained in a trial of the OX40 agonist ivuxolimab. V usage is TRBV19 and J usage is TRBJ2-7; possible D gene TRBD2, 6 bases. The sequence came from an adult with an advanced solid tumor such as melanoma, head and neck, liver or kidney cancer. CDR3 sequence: CASSIDLGGLYEQYF. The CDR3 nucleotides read TGTGCCAGTAGTATAGACCTCGGGGGATTATACGAGCAGTACTTC. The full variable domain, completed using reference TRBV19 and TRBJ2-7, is DGGITQSPKYLFRKEGQNVTLSCEQNLNHDAMYWYRQDPGQGLRLIYYSQIVNDFQKGDIAEGYSVSREKKESFPLTVTSAQKNPTAFYLCASSIDLGGLYEQYFGPGTRLTVT.